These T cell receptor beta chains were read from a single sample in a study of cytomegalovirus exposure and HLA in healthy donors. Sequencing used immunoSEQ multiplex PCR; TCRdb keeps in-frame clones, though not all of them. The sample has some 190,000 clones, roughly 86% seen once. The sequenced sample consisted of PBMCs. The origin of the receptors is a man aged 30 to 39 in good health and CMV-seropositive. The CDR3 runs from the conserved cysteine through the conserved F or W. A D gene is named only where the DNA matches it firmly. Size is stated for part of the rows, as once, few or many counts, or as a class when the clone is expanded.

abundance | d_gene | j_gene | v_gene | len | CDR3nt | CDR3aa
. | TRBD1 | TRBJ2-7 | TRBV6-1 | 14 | TGTGCCAGCAGTGGAGGACAGGCGTCCTACGAGCAGTACTTC | CASSGGQASYEQYF
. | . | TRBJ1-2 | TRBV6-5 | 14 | TGTGCCAGCAGTTACTCGGAGGGGAACTATGGCTACACCTTC | CASSYSEGNYGYTF
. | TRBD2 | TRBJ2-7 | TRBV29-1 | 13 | TGCAGCGCTCGGGGGGGACGCTCCTACGAGCAGTACTTC | CSARGGRSYEQYF
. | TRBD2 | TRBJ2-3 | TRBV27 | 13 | TGTGCCAGCACGGGACTAGCCCCAGATACGCAGTATTTT | CASTGLAPDTQYF
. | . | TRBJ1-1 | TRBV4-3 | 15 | TGCGCCAGCAGCCAAGATGTGGTGGGGGGCACTGAAGCTTTCTTT | CASSQDVVGGTEAFF
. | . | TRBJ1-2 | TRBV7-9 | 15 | TGTGCCAGCAGCCGTAATCATGGGCACTCGGATGGCTACACCTTC | CASSRNHGHSDGYTF
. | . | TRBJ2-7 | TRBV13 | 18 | TGTGCCAGCAGCTTAGAGTCCCGTCAGGCGAAACCCTCCTACGAGCAGTACTTC | CASSLESRQAKPSYEQYF
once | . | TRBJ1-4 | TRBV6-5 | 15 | TGTGCCAGCAGTTACTCAGCGGGGAGGGACGAAAAACTGTTTTTT | CASSYSAGRDEKLFF
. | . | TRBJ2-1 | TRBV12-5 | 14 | TGTGCTAGTGTTATAGGTTCCTCCTACAATGAGCAGTTCTTC | CASVIGSSYNEQFF
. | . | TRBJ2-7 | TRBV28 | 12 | TGTGCCAGCCACGACAGACCCTACGAGCAGTACTTC | CASHDRPYEQYF
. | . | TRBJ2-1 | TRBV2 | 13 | TGTGCCAGCGACTTGAGCTCCTACAATGAGCAGTTCTTC | CASDLSSYNEQFF
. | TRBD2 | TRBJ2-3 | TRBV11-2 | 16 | TGTGCCAGCAGCTTAGCGCTAGCGGGGGGCACAGATACGCAGTATTTT | CASSLALAGGTDTQYF
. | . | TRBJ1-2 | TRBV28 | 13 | TGTGCCAGCAGCCTTGGGCAGCCCTATGGCTACACCTTC | CASSLGQPYGYTF
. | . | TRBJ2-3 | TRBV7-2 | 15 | TGTGCCAGCAGCTTGGGGGGACTTAGCACAGATACGCAGTATTTT | CASSLGGLSTDTQYF
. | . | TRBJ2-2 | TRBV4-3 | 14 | TGCGCCAGCAGCCAAGGCTCAGGTGCCGGGGAGCTGTTTTTT | CASSQGSGAGELFF
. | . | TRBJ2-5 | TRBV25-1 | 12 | TGTGCCAGCAGCCACAGGATTGAGACCCAGTACTTC | CASSHRIETQYF
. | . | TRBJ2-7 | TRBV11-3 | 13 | TGTGCCAGCAGCCAAGGGGGGTTTTACGAGCAGTACTTC | CASSQGGFYEQYF
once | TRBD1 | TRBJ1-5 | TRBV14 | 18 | TGTGCCAGCAGCCAATTATGGGACAGGGCTCCCCACAATCAGCCCCAGCATTTT | CASSQLWDRAPHNQPQHF
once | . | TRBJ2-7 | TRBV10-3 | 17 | TGTGCCATCAGCTCCCTCCTCAGGGCGAATAAGGAGTACGAGCAGTACTTC | CAISSLLRANKEYEQYF
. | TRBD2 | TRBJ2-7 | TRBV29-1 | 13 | TGCAGCGTCAGGACTAGCGGGGGCTACGAGCAGTACTTC | CSVRTSGGYEQYF
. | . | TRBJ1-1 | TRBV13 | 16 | TGTGCCAGCAGCATGGGACTGTCAAACTTCGAACTTGAAGCTTTCTTT | CASSMGLSNFELEAFF
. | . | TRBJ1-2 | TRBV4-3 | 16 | TGCGCCAGCAGCCCCGGGAGGATGTCGGCTAACTATGGCTACACCTTC | CASSPGRMSANYGYTF
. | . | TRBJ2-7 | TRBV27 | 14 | TGTGCCAGCAGTTTGCAGGGAAGGGAATACGAGCAGTACTTC | CASSLQGREYEQYF
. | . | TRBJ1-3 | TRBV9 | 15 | TGTGCCAGCACCGGGGGCCCAAACTCTGGAAACACCATATATTTT | CASTGGPNSGNTIYF
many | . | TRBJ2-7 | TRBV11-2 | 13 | TGTGCCAGCCTCGCGAGGGTCGACTACGAGCAGTACTTC | CASLARVDYEQYF
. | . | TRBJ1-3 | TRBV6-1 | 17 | TGTGCCAGCAGGGAACTCGGGGGCCCGTTCTCTGGAAACACCATATATTTT | CASRELGGPFSGNTIYF
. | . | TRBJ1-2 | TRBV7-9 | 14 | TGTGCCAGCAGCCCCCCCGGGACTAACTATGGCTACACCTTC | CASSPPGTNYGYTF
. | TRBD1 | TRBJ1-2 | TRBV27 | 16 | TGTGCCAGCAGTTTGACAGGGGGCCTGTCTAACTATGGCTACACCTTC | CASSLTGGLSNYGYTF
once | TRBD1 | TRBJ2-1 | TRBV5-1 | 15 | TGCGCCAGCAGCGTGGGACAGGGGTTTTTCAGTGAGCAGTTCTTC | CASSVGQGFFSEQFF
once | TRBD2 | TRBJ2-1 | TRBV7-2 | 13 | TGTGCCAGCAGCTCACGGGGGGTTAATGAGCAGTTCTTC | CASSSRGVNEQFF
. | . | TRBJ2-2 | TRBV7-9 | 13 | TGTGCCAGCAGCTTTCTCTCGACCGGGGAGCTGTTTTTT | CASSFLSTGELFF
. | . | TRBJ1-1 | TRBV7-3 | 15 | TGTGCCAGCAGCTTAGGCGGCAGGCAGAACACTGAAGCTTTCTTT | CASSLGGRQNTEAFF
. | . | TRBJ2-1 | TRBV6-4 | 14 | TGTGCCAGCAAGGTGTCAAACTCCTACAATGAGCAGTTCTTC | CASKVSNSYNEQFF
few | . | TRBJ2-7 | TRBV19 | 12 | TGTGCCAGTAGTATAGGGGCCTCCGAGCAGTACTTC | CASSIGASEQYF
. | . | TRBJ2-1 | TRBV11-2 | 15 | TGTGCCAGCAGCTTAGAGGGCGGCCACTACAATGAGCAGTTCTTC | CASSLEGGHYNEQFF
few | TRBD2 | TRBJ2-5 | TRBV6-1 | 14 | TGTGCCAGCGGCGGACTAGCGGGAGGGGAGACCCAGTACTTC | CASGGLAGGETQYF
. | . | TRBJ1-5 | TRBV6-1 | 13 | TGTGCCAGCAGTGAATCCGTTCGCCAATCCCCGCATTTT | CASSESVRQSPHF
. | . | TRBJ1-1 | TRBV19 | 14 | TGTGCCAGTAGCCGCATCCTCATGAACACTGAAGCTTTCTTT | CASSRILMNTEAFF
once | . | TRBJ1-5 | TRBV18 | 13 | TGTGCCAGCTCACCGCTCCGCAATCAGCCCCAGCATTTT | CASSPLRNQPQHF
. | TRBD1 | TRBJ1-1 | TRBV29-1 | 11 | TGCAGCGTTGGAGGGACAGTTGAAGCTTTCTTT | CSVGGTVEAFF
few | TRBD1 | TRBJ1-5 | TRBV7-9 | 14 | TGTGCCAGCAGCGTTGGGACAGGCAATCAGCCCCAGCATTTT | CASSVGTGNQPQHF